Listed here are 19 T cell receptor beta chains from one sample, sequenced in a study of Ad26.COV2.S vaccination and SARS-CoV-2 variants. The sample's treatment: about 20 received Ad26.COV2.S at low or high dose, single or two shots; about 5 received placebo; per-sample allocation not given. Material that was analyzed had been drawn on day 63 after the first vaccine or placebo injection. Profiled with immunoSEQ multiplex PCR; TCRdb holds only in-frame clones, not every one. The sample contains 300,000 to 500,000 clones, approximately 90% of which appear only once. This specimen consisted of peripheral blood, obtained in a trial of Ad26.COV2.S vaccine versus placebo. These receptors all stem from a person aged 18-60 years who received the Ad26.COV2.S COVID-19 vaccine or a placebo.

The genes are TRBV7-9 and TRBJ2-7; 8 bases align to TRBD2. CDR3 length equals 18 residues. V dropped 5 bases and J dropped 4; count of bases not matched to a gene: 19. Germline V gene lookup returns CDR1 SEHNR and CDR2 FQNEAQ (reference sequence). For the CDR3, the DNA is TGTGCCAGCAGCCCACCCCTTATTACAGCGGGGGTTCAGTACGAGCAGTACTTC. Protein: CASSPPLITAGVQYEQYF. The full variable domain, in which reference TRBV7-9 and TRBJ2-7 provide the parts outside the CDR3, is DTGVSQNPRHKITKRGQNVTFRCDPISEHNRLYWYRQTLGQGPEFLTYFQNEAQLEKSRLLSDRFSAERPKGSFSTLEIQRTEQGDSAMYLCASSPPLITAGVQYEQYFGPGTRLTVT.

This clone occurred once. V and J are TRBV11-3 and TRBJ2-7; D is unresolved. This CDR3 contains 13 residues. V lost 7 bases and J 6 bases, leaving 16 bases between the germline ends. Germline V gene lookup returns CDR1 SGHNT and CDR2 YENEEA. CDR3 bases: TGTGCCAGCAACTTGGGCCAAAGCTCCGAGCAGTACTTC. Translating gives CASNLGQSSEQYF.

The chain has TRBV20-1 and TRBJ1-1; D is unresolved. V shed 3 bases and J shed 1 base, with 12 bases lying between them. There are 14 residues in the CDR3. Germline CDR1 reads DFQATT; CDR2 reads SNEGSKA (reference sequence). The CDR3 sequence: CSASGGSKNTEAFF. CDR3 sequence (DNA): TGCAGTGCTAGTGGAGGGAGTAAGAACACTGAAGCTTTCTTT.

This clone was observed once. This chain joins TRBV7-9 and TRBJ2-2, with no clear D. CDR3 length equals 13 residues. V gave up 5 bases and J gave up 0 bases, with 4 bases separating them. Germline V gene data show CDR1 as SEHNR and CDR2 as FQNEAQ (reference sequence). CDR3 in amino acids: CASSLTNTGELFF. The CDR3 DNA is TGTGCCAGCAGCCTGACGAACACCGGGGAGCTGTTTTTT.

The V and J genes are TRBV10-1 and TRBJ1-2, with TRBD1 matching 10 bases. J lost 6 bases, V lost 4 bases, and 11 bases had no gene match. This CDR3 spans 16 amino acids. CDR1 WNHNN and CDR2 SYGVQD come from the germline V gene (reference sequence). The CDR3 region is CASSGTRDRGSHGYTF. As DNA, the CDR3 is TGCGCCAGCAGTGGAACACGGGACAGGGGAAGTCATGGCTACACCTTC.

The count of this clone is one. This CDR3 reads CASSPPGGHLRAFF. The CDR3 bases are TGTGCCAGCTCACCACCGGGGGGGCATTTACGAGCTTTCTTT. The V call is TRBV18, the J call TRBJ1-1; weak D call: TRBD1 (6 bases). Germline CDR1 and CDR2: KGHSH and LQKENI. This CDR3 has 14 residues. The V end lost 0 bases, the J end lost 10 bases, and 15 bases lay between the germline ends.

This chain joins TRBV4-1 and TRBJ2-2, with 8 bases identical to TRBD2. V lost 0 bases to trimming and J lost 6 bases; unmatched junction nucleotides: 9. This CDR3 comprises 17 residues. In germline, CDR1 is MGHRA, CDR2 YSYEKL. The CDR3 region has the DNA TGCGCCAGCAGCCAAGATGCAGTTAGCGGGGAGGCCGGGGAGCTGTTTTTT. Amino acids: CASSQDAVSGEAGELFF.

This chain connects TRBV15 to TRBJ2-5; D could derive from TRBD1 or TRBD2 (5 bases each). Germline V gene lookup returns CDR1 LNHNV and CDR2 YYDKDF (reference sequence). V was trimmed by 5 bases and J by 1 base, leaving 20 bases between them. The CDR3 consists of 17 residues. The CDR3 sequence: CATSFFDGVTVQETQYF. The CDR3 coding sequence is TGTGCCACCAGCTTTTTCGACGGGGTGACAGTCCAAGAGACCCAGTACTTC.

J is TRBJ2-7 and V is TRBV6-5; D is undetermined. This CDR3 spans 13 amino acids. Germline V lookup: CDR1 MNHEY, CDR2 SVGAGI. V was cut by 10 bases and J by 1 base, with 14 bases left in between. CDR3 sequence (DNA): TGTGCCACTCGGCTGGACCGATCCTACGAGCAGTACTTC. This encodes CATRLDRSYEQYF.

CDR3 residues: CASSQGLAFGETQYF. CDR3 nucleotide sequence: TGTGCCAGCAGCCAAGGACTAGCTTTCGGGGAGACCCAGTACTTC. The chain uses TRBV3-1 (or the pseudogene TRBV3-2) and TRBJ2-5, with 7 bases identical to TRBD2. Germline V lookup: CDR1 LGHDT, CDR2 YNNKEL (reference sequence). The CDR3 sequence is 15 residues long. V trimming: 1 base; J trimming: 5 bases; junction bases outside the gene matches: 7.

This clone was seen once. The gene calls are TRBV6-5 and TRBJ2-7; D is unresolved. The CDR3 contains 14 residues. CDR1 and CDR2 (germline): MNHEY, SVGAGI. Deletions cut 0 bases from V and 3 bases from J, with 9 bases between. The DNA for the CDR3 is TGTGCCAGCAGTTACTCGAGCCCCGACTACGAGCAGTACTTC. Its protein product is CASSYSSPDYEQYF.

The rearrangement links TRBV2 to TRBJ2-7; weak D call: TRBD2 (6 bases). Germline CDR1 is SNHLY and CDR2 is FYNNEI. The V and J ends lost 4 bases and 0 bases respectively, with 10 bases between them. The CDR3 sequence is 14 residues long. This chain's CDR3 is CASSGAGRSYEQYF. CDR3 bases: TGTGCCAGCAGTGGTGCGGGGCGCTCCTACGAGCAGTACTTC. Variable domain in full (rest from reference TRBV2 and TRBJ2-7): EPEVTQTPSHQVTQMGQEVILRCVPISNHLYFYWYRQILGQKVEFLVSFYNNEISEKSEIFDDQFSVERPDGSNFTLKIRSTKLEDSAMYFCASSGAGRSYEQYFGPGTRLTVT.

This chain connects TRBV9 to TRBJ2-3; no clear D gene. Trimming pared 3 bases from V and 0 bases from J, leaving 11 bases between. The CDR3 runs to 15 residues. Germline CDR1 and CDR2: SGDLS and YYNGEE. The CDR3 region has the DNA TGTGCCAGCAGCGCCCTCCCCTCTAGCACAGATACGCAGTATTTT. It is translated as CASSALPSSTDTQYF.

The rearrangement joins TRBV10-2 to TRBJ2-1; D tentatively reads TRBD1 or TRBD2 (5 bases each). CDR1 WSHSY and CDR2 SAAADI come from the germline V gene. V was clipped by 3 bases and J by 9 bases, with 15 bases between them. The CDR3 covers 14 residues. The CDR3 DNA is TGCGCCAGCAGTGATGGGGGACCCTTAGGTGAGCAGTTCTTC. Residues: CASSDGGPLGEQFF.

V is TRBV6-5 and J is TRBJ1-2; a possible D gene is TRBD1 (6 bases). This CDR3 is 15 amino acids long. Between the trimmed V and J ends, which lost 5 bases and 8 bases, there was a span of 21 bases. Germline V gives CDR1 MNHEY, CDR2 SVGAGI. The CDR3 loop is CASSRGFQGSKGYTF. CDR3 nucleotide sequence: TGTGCCAGCAGTCGGGGTTTCCAGGGGAGTAAGGGCTACACCTTC.

The rearrangement links TRBV6-5 to TRBJ1-5; D not certain. The CDR3 has 14 amino acids. The ends were cut back, 10 bases at V and 1 base at J, with 14 bases in the middle. CDR1 and CDR2 (germline): MNHEY, SVGAGI. The CDR3 DNA reads as TGTGCCACTAGGGTGCCGTTGAGCAATCAGCCCCAGCATTTT. Protein product: CATRVPLSNQPQHF.

The CDR3 reads CASSPQDGKSYEQYF. CDR3 sequence (DNA): TGTGCCAGCAGCCCCCAGGACGGTAAAAGCTACGAGCAGTACTTC. The rearrangement joins TRBV7-9 to TRBJ2-7; D is uncertain. The CDR3 covers 15 residues. V was cut by 5 bases and J by 3 bases, with 17 bases left in between. Germline CDR1 SEHNR, CDR2 FQNEAQ (reference sequence). The whole variable domain, filled in from reference TRBV7-9 and TRBJ2-7, reads DTGVSQNPRHKITKRGQNVTFRCDPISEHNRLYWYRQTLGQGPEFLTYFQNEAQLEKSRLLSDRFSAERPKGSFSTLEIQRTEQGDSAMYLCASSPQDGKSYEQYFGPGTRLTVT.

This clone has a single count. The chain combines TRBV13 with TRBJ1-2; D is possibly TRBD1 (6 bases). Trimming removed 3 bases at V and 6 bases at J, with 11 bases between. Germline lookup yields CDR1 PRHDT and CDR2 FYEKMQ (reference sequence). The CDR3 has 13 amino acids. The CDR3 nucleotides are TGTGCCAGCAGCTTGGGGGCGGCGCATGGCTACACCTTC. It is translated as CASSLGAAHGYTF.

The J gene is TRBJ2-5, the V gene TRBV30, with TRBD2 identical over 7 bases. V lost 2 bases, J lost 5 bases, and 5 bases stayed unmatched. This CDR3 spans 13 amino acids. Germline V gene lookup returns CDR1 GTSNPN and CDR2 SVGIG (reference sequence). The CDR3 here is CAWSLAGVETQYF. CDR3 coding DNA: TGTGCCTGGAGTCTTGCGGGGGTTGAGACCCAGTACTTC.